Sequencing of this TCR beta chain was carried out in a study of long-term antiretroviral therapy in people with HIV. Researchers ran immunoSEQ v3.0 at survey level. Sequenced by immunoSEQ multiplex PCR; TCRdb stores in-frame clones only, minus some. The data contain 37,000 or so clones, 80% of them singletons. The study's findings and limits: Despite increasing after ART, diversity remained lower than that of transplant donor controls. Collection of the blood took place between about 2003 and 2018. The ART regimens in use then may have been less effective than current ones.

A word on this clone: Its antigen is as yet unknown.

The CDR3 loop spans 17 amino acids. CDR1 and CDR2 from the germline V gene are SNHLY and FYNNEI. Unmatched junction bases numbered 12, after V lost 3 bases and J lost 5 bases. This clonotype was sampled from a man aged 25 to 40 with HIV. Sample: unsorted PBMCs, taken 3.4 years after starting antiretroviral therapy. This rearrangement joins TRBV2 to TRBJ2-5; 10 bases line up with TRBD1. CDR3 protein: CASSDKTGGGSRETQYF. CDR3 sequence (DNA): TGTGCCAGCAGTGACAAGACAGGGGGCGGCTCGCGGGAGACCCAGTACTTC.